One sample yielded the 20 T cell receptor beta chains listed below, sequenced in a study of control samples from healthy donors and cancer patients. Clones were sequenced by immunoSEQ multiplex PCR, and TCRdb holds only the in-frame ones, with some missing. The data show 60,000 to 70,000 clones, with approximately 85% seen just once and over 4.5% held by the top ten. Input material: blood. The receptors originated from a man aged 35 to 55 in good health.

J is TRBJ2-5 and V is TRBV18; possible D gene TRBD1, 5 bases. Germline V gene lookup returns CDR1 KGHSH and CDR2 LQKENI. Trimming left V 3 bases short and J 2 bases short, with 7 bases between. The CDR3 totals 13 residues. In DNA form, the CDR3 reads TGTGCCAGCTCACCGCGACAGCAAGAGACCCAGTACTTC. It yields the protein CASSPRQQETQYF.

The chain is built from TRBV6-5 and TRBJ2-3; 12 bases match TRBD2. From germline, CDR1 is MNHEY and CDR2 SVGAGI. This CDR3 spans 16 amino acids. Trimming removed 4 bases from V and 4 bases from J; junction bases left unmatched: 6. This chain's CDR3 is CASSSPGLAGPDTQYF. The DNA for the CDR3 is TGTGCCAGCAGTTCCCCAGGACTAGCGGGGCCAGATACGCAGTATTTT.

The chain is built from TRBV10-3 and TRBJ2-5, with 10 bases that match TRBD2. Germline V gene sequence: CDR1 ENHRY, CDR2 SYGVKD. The ends lost 3 bases at V and 4 bases at J; junction bases unmatched: 14. The CDR3 is 18 residues long. CDR3: CAISDRDGASGRGETQYF. CDR3 sequence (DNA): TGTGCCATCAGTGATAGGGACGGGGCTAGCGGGAGAGGAGAGACCCAGTACTTC.

The rearrangement links TRBV3-1 (or the pseudogene TRBV3-2) to TRBJ2-5, with 8 bases lining up with TRBD2. This CDR3 contains 12 residues. V shed 3 bases, J shed 13 bases, and the junction held 7 bases outside the gene matches. Germline CDR1 is LGHDT and CDR2 is YNNKEL (reference sequence). CDR3 in amino acids: CASSHASGGPYF. DNA for the CDR3: TGTGCCAGCAGCCATGCCAGCGGGGGTCCGTACTTC.

This clone was counted a single time. This rearrangement joins TRBV30 to TRBJ1-1; unclear D gene. CDR3 length equals 15 residues. Germline CDR1 reads GTSNPN; CDR2 reads SVGIG (reference sequence). Trimming took off 0 bases at V and 6 bases at J, with 17 bases between the two ends. CDR3 protein: CAWSVISSYRPEAFF. The CDR3 region has the DNA TGTGCCTGGAGTGTAATCTCGAGTTACCGGCCTGAAGCTTTCTTT.

The chain couples TRBV27 to TRBJ2-7; possibly TRBD2 for D (6 bases). The CDR3 consists of 15 residues. Germline assignment: CDR1 MNHEY and CDR2 SMNVEV (reference sequence). V gave up 1 base and J gave up 0 bases, with 10 bases separating them. The DNA of the CDR3 is TGTGCCAGCAGTTTATGGGGACTGACCTCCTACGAGCAGTACTTC. Its translation: CASSLWGLTSYEQYF.

A word on this clone: The germline gene is not matched at one end of the junction; a read error may be the cause. This chain uses TRBV4-3 with TRBJ1-6; D may be TRBD1 (6 bases). CDR3 length: 19 residues. Germline lookup yields CDR1 LGHNA and CDR2 YSLEER. The CDR3 DNA reads as TGCGCCAACAGCCAAGCCCACAGGGTGGTTAGTTCCTATAATTCACCCCTCCACTTT. It translates to CANSQAHRVVSSYNSPLHF.

This sequence joins TRBV5-1 and TRBJ1-5, with D uncertain. The germline gives CDR1 SGHRS, CDR2 YFSETQ. Trimming cost V 0 bases and J 4 bases, with 5 bases left between them. This CDR3 spans 13 amino acids. DNA of the CDR3: TGCGCCAGCAGCTTGGGGCAGAATCAGCCCCAGCATTTT. The encoded protein is CASSLGQNQPQHF.

This clone was seen only once. V and J are TRBV6-1 and TRBJ2-3, with 9 nucleotides matching TRBD2. There are 17 residues in the CDR3. V was clipped by 2 bases and J by 3 bases; unmatched bases: 9. CDR1 and CDR2 from the germline V gene are MNHNS and SASEGT. This CDR3 reads CASSESSAGGPTDTQYF. CDR3 nucleotides: TGTGCCAGCAGTGAATCGTCCGCGGGAGGGCCTACAGATACGCAGTATTTT.

The chain joins TRBV3-1 (or the pseudogene TRBV3-2) to TRBJ1-1; the match to TRBD1 covers 9 bases. CDR1 and CDR2 from the germline V gene are LGHDT and YNNKEL (reference sequence). V lost 4 bases to trimming and J lost 5 bases; unmatched junction nucleotides: 5. CDR3 length equals 14 residues. This CDR3 reads CASSRRTGETEAFF. CDR3 nucleotide sequence: TGTGCCAGCAGCCGACGGACAGGGGAAACTGAAGCTTTCTTT.

This chain's CDR3 is CASSLPGLGQTNEQFF. The CDR3 region has the DNA TGTGCCAGCAGTTTACCCGGACTAGGACAAACCAATGAGCAGTTCTTC. The chain has TRBV7-3 and TRBJ2-1; 7 bases agree with TRBD2. Losses at the gene ends were 6 bases for V and 6 bases for J; bases not matched to a gene: 14. The CDR3 spans 16 residues. Per germline, CDR1 SGHTA and CDR2 FQGTGA.

This clone appeared once. The J gene is TRBJ2-2, the V gene TRBV4-3, with D possibly TRBD2 on 5 matching bases. The CDR3 has 15 amino acids. Per germline, CDR1 LGHNA and CDR2 YSLEER. Trimming removed 2 bases at V and 7 bases at J, with 14 bases between. The CDR3 DNA reads as TGCGCCAGCAGCCAAAATGCCCGGGCGGGCGGGGAGCTGTTTTTT. Encoded protein: CASSQNARAGGELFF.

J is TRBJ1-1 and V is TRBV11-3; possible D gene TRBD1, 6 bases. This CDR3 contains 13 residues. V was clipped by 5 bases and J by 9 bases, with 16 bases between them. Germline values: CDR1 SGHNT, CDR2 YENEEA. The CDR3 DNA reads TGTGCCAGCAGCGAAAGCACAGGGCTACAAGCTTTCTTT. It is translated as CASSESTGLQAFF.

This clone was seen just once. The chain employs TRBV30 and TRBJ1-4, with a tentative D call TRBD1 (5 bases). The CDR3 is 16 residues long. Germline V gene lookup returns CDR1 GTSNPN and CDR2 SVGIG (reference sequence). The V gene lost 1 base and the J gene lost 2 bases, with 14 bases spanning the gap. CDR3 sequence (DNA): TGTGCCTGGAGTGACCTACACGGGGGGACTAATGAAAAACTGTTTTTT. The encoded protein is CAWSDLHGGTNEKLFF.

This CDR3 reads CASSFRTVTGELFF. The CDR3 DNA is TGTGCCAGCAGCTTCCGGACCGTGACCGGGGAGCTGTTTTTT. V and J are TRBV7-8 and TRBJ2-2; D gene ambiguous. The V and J ends lost 3 bases and 5 bases respectively, with 10 bases between them. The CDR3 contains 14 residues. Germline CDR1 is SGHVS and CDR2 is FQNEAQ. Filled out from reference TRBV7-8 and TRBJ2-2, the complete variable domain reads GAGVSQSPRYKVAKRGQDVALRCDPISGHVSLFWYQQALGQGPEFLTYFQNEAQLDKSGLPSDRFFAERPEGSVSTLKIQRTQQEDSAVYLCASSFRTVTGELFFGEGSRLTVL.

The gene calls are TRBV5-1 and TRBJ1-2, with a weak D call TRBD1 (6 bases). The germline V and J ends were trimmed by 3 bases and 7 bases, with 16 bases remaining between them. The CDR3 length is 14 residues. CDR1 is SGHRS, CDR2 YFSETQ, per germline. The CDR3 DNA is TGCGCCAGCAGCTGGCAACAGGGCGGAGGTGGCTACACCTTC. It yields the protein CASSWQQGGGGYTF.

This chain links TRBV5-6 with TRBJ1-1; TRBD1 is a possible D gene (5 bases). V lost 1 base and J lost 10, with 23 bases in between. This CDR3 region has 16 residues. CDR1 is SGHDT, CDR2 YYEEEE, per germline. In DNA, the CDR3 is TGTGCCAGCAGCTTGTCGATACAGGTTGGAGGAGTTGGAGCTTTCTTT. Translating it yields CASSLSIQVGGVGAFF.

V gene TRBV6-2 or TRBV6-3 combines with J gene TRBJ1-5; 9 bases line up with TRBD1. CDR3 size: 19 residues. Germline CDR1 MNHEY, CDR2 SVGEGT. V lost 2 bases and J lost 1; bases outside the gene matches: 12. The CDR3 loop reads CASSYKDRGARGSNQPQHF. In nucleotides, the CDR3 is TGTGCCAGCAGTTACAAGGACAGGGGAGCGCGCGGGAGCAATCAGCCCCAGCATTTT.

This clone was counted once. The rearrangement uses TRBV5-1 and TRBJ2-7, with D hard to call. V dropped 0 bases and J dropped 0 bases, with 7 bases sitting between them. The germline V gene encodes CDR1 SGHRS and CDR2 YFSETQ. The CDR3 spans 14 residues. CDR3 DNA: TGCGCCAGCAGCTTGGGTGGTACCTCCTACGAGCAGTACTTC. It encodes CASSLGGTSYEQYF.

The J gene is TRBJ2-5, the V gene TRBV7-9, with TRBD1 as a possible D gene (6 bases). In germline, CDR1 is SEHNR, CDR2 FQNEAQ (reference sequence). The CDR3 runs to 15 residues. V dropped 1 base and J dropped 6 bases, with 15 bases sitting between them. The CDR3 loop reads CASSLVGRGTKTQYF. CDR3 nucleotide sequence: TGTGCCAGCAGCTTAGTAGGTAGGGGGACCAAGACCCAGTACTTC.